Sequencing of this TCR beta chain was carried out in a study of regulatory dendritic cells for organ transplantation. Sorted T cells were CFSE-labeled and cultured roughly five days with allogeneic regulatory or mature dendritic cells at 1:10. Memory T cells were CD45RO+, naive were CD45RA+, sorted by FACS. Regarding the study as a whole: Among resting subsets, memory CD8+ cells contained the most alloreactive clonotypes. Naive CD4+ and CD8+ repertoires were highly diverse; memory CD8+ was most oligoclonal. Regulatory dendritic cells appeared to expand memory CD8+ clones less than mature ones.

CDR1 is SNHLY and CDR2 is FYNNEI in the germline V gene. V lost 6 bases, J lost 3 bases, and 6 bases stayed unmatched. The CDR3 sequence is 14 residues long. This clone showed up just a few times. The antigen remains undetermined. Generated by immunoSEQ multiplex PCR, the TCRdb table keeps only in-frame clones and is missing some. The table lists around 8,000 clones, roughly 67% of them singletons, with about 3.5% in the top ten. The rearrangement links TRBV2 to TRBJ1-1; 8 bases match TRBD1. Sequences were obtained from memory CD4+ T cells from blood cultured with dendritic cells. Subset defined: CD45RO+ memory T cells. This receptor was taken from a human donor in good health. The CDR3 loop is CASSARGRDTEAFF. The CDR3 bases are TGTGCCAGCAGCGCCAGGGGGCGAGACACTGAAGCTTTCTTT.